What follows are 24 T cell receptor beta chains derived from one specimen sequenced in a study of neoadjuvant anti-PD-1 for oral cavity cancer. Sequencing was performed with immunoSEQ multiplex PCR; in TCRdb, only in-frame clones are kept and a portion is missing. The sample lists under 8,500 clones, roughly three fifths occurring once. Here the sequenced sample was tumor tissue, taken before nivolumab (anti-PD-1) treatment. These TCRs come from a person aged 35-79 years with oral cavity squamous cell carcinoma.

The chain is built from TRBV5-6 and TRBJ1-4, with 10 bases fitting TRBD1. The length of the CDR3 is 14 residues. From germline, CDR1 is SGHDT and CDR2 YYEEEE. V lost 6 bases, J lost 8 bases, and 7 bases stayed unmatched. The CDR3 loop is CASTRTGGIEKLFF. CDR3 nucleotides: TGTGCCAGCACCCGGACAGGGGGAATAGAAAAACTGTTTTTT.

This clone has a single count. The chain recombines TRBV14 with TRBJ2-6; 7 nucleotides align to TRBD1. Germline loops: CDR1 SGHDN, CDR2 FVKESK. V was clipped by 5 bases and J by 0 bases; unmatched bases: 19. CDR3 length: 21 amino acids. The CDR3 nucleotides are TGTGCCAGCAGCATCCGGGACAGCGCTTCATACCCATTCTCTGGGGCCAACGTCCTGACTTTC. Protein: CASSIRDSASYPFSGANVLTF.

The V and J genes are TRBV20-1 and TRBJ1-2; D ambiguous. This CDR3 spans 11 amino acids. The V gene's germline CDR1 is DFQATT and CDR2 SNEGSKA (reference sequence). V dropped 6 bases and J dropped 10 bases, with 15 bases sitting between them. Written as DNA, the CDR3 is TGCAGTGCCCTACGGCCGGATTTCTACACCTTC. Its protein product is CSALRPDFYTF.

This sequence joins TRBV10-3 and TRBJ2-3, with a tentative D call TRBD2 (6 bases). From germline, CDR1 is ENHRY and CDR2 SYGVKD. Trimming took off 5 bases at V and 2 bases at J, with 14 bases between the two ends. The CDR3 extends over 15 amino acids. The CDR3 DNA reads TGTGCCATCAGTAGGGCGGGGCCCGACACAGATACGCAGTATTTT. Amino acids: CAISRAGPDTDTQYF.

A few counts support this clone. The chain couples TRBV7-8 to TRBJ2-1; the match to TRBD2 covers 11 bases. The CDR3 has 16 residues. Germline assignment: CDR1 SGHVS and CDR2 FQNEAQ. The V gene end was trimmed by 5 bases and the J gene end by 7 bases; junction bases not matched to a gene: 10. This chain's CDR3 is CASSPELAGARNEQFF. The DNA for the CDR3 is TGTGCCAGCAGCCCCGAACTAGCGGGGGCGAGGAATGAGCAGTTCTTC.

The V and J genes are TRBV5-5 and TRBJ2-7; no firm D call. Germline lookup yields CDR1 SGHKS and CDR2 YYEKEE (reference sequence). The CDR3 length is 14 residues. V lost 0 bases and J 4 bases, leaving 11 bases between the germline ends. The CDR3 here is CASSLALGRYEQYF. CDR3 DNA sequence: TGTGCCAGCAGCTTGGCCCTCGGCAGATACGAGCAGTACTTC.

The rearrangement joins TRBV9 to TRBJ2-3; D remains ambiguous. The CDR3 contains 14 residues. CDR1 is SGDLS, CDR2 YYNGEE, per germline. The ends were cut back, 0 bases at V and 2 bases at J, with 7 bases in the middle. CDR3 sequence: CASSVDANTDTQYF. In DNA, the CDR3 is TGTGCCAGCAGCGTAGATGCTAACACAGATACGCAGTATTTT.

Here the CDR3 reads CASSLGTSVHSGANVLTF. CDR3 coding DNA: TGTGCCAGCAGCTTGGGGACTAGCGTGCACTCTGGGGCCAACGTCCTGACTTTC. The genes are TRBV5-5 and TRBJ2-6, with TRBD2 matching over 9 bases. There are 18 residues in the CDR3. The trim removed 0 bases at V and 0 bases at J, leaving 4 bases unmatched. Germline V gene lookup returns CDR1 SGHKS and CDR2 YYEKEE (reference sequence).

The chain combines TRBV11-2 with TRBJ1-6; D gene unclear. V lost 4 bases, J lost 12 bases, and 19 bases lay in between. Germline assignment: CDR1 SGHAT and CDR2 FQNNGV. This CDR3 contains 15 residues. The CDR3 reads CASSYVGPTPGPLHF. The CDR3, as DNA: TGTGCCAGCAGCTATGTTGGGCCTACCCCTGGACCCCTCCACTTT. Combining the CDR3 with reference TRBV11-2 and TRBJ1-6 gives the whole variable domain EAGVAQSPRYKIIEKRQSVAFWCNPISGHATLYWYQQILGQGPKLLIQFQNNGVVDDSQLPKDRFSAERLKGVDSTLKIQPAKLEDSAVYLCASSYVGPTPGPLHFGNGTRLTVT.

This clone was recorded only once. CDR3 in DNA: TGCGCCAGCAGCTTGGAAAAGGCCTACGAGCAGTACTTC. As protein: CASSLEKAYEQYF. This chain links TRBV5-1 with TRBJ2-7; unclear D gene. Trimming cost V 0 bases and J 2 bases, with 6 bases left between them. Germline V CDR1 and CDR2: SGHRS, YFSETQ. The CDR3 totals 13 residues.

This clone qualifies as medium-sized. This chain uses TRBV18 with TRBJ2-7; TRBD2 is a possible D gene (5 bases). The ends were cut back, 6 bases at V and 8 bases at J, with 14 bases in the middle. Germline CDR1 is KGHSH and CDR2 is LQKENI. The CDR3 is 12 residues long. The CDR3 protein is CASSPGGSKQYF. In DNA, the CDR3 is TGTGCCAGCTCCCCAGGCGGGTCTAAGCAGTACTTC.

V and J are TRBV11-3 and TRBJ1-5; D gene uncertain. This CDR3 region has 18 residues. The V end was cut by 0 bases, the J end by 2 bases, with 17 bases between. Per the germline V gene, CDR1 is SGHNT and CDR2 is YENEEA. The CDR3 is CASSLDRGGLDGNQPQHF. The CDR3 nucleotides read TGTGCCAGCAGCTTAGATCGAGGAGGGTTAGATGGCAATCAGCCCCAGCATTTT.

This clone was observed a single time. CDR3 DNA sequence: TGTGCCAGTAGTATATCAGGAGCTGAAGCTTTCTTT. Translated, it gives CASSISGAEAFF. The chain links TRBV19 to TRBJ1-1; D unclear. Between the trimmed V and J ends, which lost 2 bases and 6 bases, there was a span of 7 bases. Germline lookup yields CDR1 LNHDA and CDR2 SQIVND (reference sequence). This CDR3 contains 12 residues.

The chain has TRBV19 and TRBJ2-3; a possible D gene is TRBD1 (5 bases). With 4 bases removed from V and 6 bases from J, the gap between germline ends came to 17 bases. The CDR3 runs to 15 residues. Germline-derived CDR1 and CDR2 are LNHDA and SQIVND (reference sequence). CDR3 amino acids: CASSSLGQGGDTQYF. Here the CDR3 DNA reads TGTGCCAGTAGTAGCCTCGGACAAGGTGGGGATACGCAGTATTTT.

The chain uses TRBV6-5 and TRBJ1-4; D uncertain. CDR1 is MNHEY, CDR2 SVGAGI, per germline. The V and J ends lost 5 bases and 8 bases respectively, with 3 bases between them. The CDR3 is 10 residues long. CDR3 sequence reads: CASSAEKLFF. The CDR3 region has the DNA TGTGCCAGCAGTGCGGAAAAACTGTTTTTT.

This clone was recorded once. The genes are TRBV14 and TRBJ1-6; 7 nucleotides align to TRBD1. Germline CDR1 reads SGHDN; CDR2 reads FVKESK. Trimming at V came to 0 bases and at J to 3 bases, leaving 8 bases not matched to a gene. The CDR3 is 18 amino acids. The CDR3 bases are TGTGCCAGCAGCCAAGAGATGGGACAGAGCTTCTATAATTCACCCCTCCACTTT. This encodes CASSQEMGQSFYNSPLHF.

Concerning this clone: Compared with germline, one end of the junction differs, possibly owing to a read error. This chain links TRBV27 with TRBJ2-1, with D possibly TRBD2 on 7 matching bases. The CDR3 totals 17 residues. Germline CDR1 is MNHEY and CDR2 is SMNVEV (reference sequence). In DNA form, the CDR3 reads TGTGCCAGCAGTTCGATAGAAGGGGGGGGGATCGGTCATGAACAGTTCTTC. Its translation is CASSSIEGGGIGHEQFF.

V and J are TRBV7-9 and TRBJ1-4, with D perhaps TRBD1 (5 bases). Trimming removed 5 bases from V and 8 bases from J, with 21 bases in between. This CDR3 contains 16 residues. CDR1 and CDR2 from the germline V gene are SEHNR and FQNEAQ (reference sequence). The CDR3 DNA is TGTGCCAGCAGCCCCCCCGTGGGCCTGTGGGGGGAAAAACTGTTTTTT. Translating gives CASSPPVGLWGEKLFF.

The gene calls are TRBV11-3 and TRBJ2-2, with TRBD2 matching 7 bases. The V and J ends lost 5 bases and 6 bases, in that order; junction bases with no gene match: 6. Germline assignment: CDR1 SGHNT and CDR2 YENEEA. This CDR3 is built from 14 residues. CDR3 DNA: TGTGCCAGCAGCCTCACGGCGGGAGCCGGGGAGCTGTTTTTT. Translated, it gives CASSLTAGAGELFF.

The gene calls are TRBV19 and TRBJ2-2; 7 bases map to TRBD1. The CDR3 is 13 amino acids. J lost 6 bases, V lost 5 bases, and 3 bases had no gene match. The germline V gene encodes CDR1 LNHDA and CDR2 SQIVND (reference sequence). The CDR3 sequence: CASSFQGAGELFF. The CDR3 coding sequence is TGTGCCAGTAGTTTCCAGGGGGCCGGGGAGCTGTTTTTT.

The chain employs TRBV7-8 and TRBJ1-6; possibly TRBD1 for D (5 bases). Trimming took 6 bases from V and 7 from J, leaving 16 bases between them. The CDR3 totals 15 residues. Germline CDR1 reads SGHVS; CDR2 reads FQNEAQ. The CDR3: CASSRGVFRNSPLHF. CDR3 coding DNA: TGTGCCAGCAGTAGGGGTGTTTTCCGGAATTCACCCCTCCACTTT. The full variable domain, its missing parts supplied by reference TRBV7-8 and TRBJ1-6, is GAGVSQSPRYKVAKRGQDVALRCDPISGHVSLFWYQQALGQGPEFLTYFQNEAQLDKSGLPSDRFFAERPEGSVSTLKIQRTQQEDSAVYLCASSRGVFRNSPLHFGNGTRLTVT.

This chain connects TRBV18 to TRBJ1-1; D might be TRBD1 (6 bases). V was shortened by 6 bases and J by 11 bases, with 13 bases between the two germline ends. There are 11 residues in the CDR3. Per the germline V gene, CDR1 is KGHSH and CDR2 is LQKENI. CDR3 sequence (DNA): TGTGCCAGCTCCCGGACAGACGTTGCTTTCTTT. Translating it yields CASSRTDVAFF.

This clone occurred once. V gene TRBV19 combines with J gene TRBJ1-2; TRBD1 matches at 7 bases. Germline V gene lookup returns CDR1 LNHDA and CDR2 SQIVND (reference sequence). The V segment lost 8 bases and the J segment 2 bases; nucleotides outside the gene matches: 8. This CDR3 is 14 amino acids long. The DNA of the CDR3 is TGTGCCAGTGCCAGAGGGACAGTCAACTATGGCTACACCTTC. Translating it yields CASARGTVNYGYTF. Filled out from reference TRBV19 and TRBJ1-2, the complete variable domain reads DGGITQSPKYLFRKEGQNVTLSCEQNLNHDAMYWYRQDPGQGLRLIYYSQIVNDFQKGDIAEGYSVSREKKESFPLTVTSAQKNPTAFYLCASARGTVNYGYTFGSGTRLTVV.

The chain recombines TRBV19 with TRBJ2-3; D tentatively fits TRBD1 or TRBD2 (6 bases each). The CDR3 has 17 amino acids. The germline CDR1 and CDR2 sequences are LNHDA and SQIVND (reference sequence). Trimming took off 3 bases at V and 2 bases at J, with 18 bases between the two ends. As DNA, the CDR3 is TGTGCCAGTAGTATGGGGGGCAGGTCAACTCTCACAGATACGCAGTATTTT. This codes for CASSMGGRSTLTDTQYF.